This T cell receptor beta chain was documented in a study of blood T cell repertoires in COVID-19. Study-level background: From the United States, Italy and Spain came samples of acute and convalescent COVID-19. From T cells, B-cell-depleted T cells, or PBMCs came the material, which was cDNA or gDNA.

Per the study methods: By means of reference gene primer amplification, nucleated cell counts were estimated. TCRdb's copy holds only in-frame clones and misses some; the assay was immunoSEQ multiplex PCR. Clone size and the V and J calls come from that table; the DNA yielded D and trimming. The sample yields about 50,000 clones, over 70% seen once. Sequenced material: peripheral blood. The sequence was collected from a woman of 80 years or more with acute or convalescent COVID-19.

The CDR3 here is CASSQVSGTYTEAFF. CDR3 DNA: TGCGCCAGCAGCCAAGTAAGCGGGACCTACACTGAAGCTTTCTTT. The genes are TRBV4-1 and TRBJ1-1, with D possibly TRBD1 on 5 matching bases. CDR1 and CDR2 from the germline V gene are MGHRA and YSYEKL. CDR3 length: 15 amino acids. V was cut by 1 base and J by 3 bases, with 12 bases left in between.